Each of the 21 T cell receptor beta chains below was sequenced from the same sample in a study of cytomegalovirus exposure and HLA in healthy donors (dated by TCRdb to between 2016 and 2019). Libraries were constructed by the immunoSEQ multiplex PCR assay. The table comes from immuneACCESS by way of TCRdb, which keeps in-frame sequences with V and J called. Part of the clones is missing from these tables; in studies checked, under half for an unresolved V gene and the rest for unknown reasons. The sample profile shows about 98,000 clones; roughly nine tenths of them were found once. In total, the top ten clones hold 3.5% to 5% of the sample. The material sequenced was PBMCs. These receptors were collected from a woman aged 30 to 39 in good health and CMV-seronegative.

The chain carries TRBV19 and TRBJ1-2, with 7 bases matching TRBD1. With V trimmed by 6 bases and J by 3 bases, 7 bases remained unmatched. The CDR3 consists of 14 residues. Germline V gene lookup returns CDR1 LNHDA and CDR2 SQIVND (reference sequence). CDR3: CASRPTGSDYGYTF. The CDR3 DNA reads TGTGCCAGTAGACCGACAGGGAGTGACTATGGCTACACCTTC.

The V gene is TRBV5-4, the J gene TRBJ2-5; D is possibly TRBD2 (6 bases). Per the germline V gene, CDR1 is SGHNT and CDR2 is YYREEE (reference sequence). The CDR3 sequence is 14 residues long. V lost 4 bases to trimming and J lost 0 bases, with 10 bases between them. The CDR3 reads CASSLGLYQETQYF. CDR3 nucleotide sequence: TGTGCCAGCAGCCTGGGACTCTACCAAGAGACCCAGTACTTC.

V is TRBV5-4 and J is TRBJ2-7, with TRBD2 as a possible D gene (5 bases). V was cut by 0 bases and J by 9 bases, with 22 bases left in between. The CDR3 covers 16 residues. Germline V gives CDR1 SGHNT, CDR2 YYREEE (reference sequence). CDR3 sequence reads: CASSLAGSSRALVQYF. As DNA, the CDR3 is TGTGCCAGCAGCTTGGCGGGGAGTAGTAGGGCTCTGGTGCAGTACTTC.

The V and J genes are TRBV13 and TRBJ1-6, with 8 positions matching TRBD1. The CDR3 is made up of 14 amino acids. After removal of 5 bases from V and 6 bases from J, the junction contained 3 bases not matched to a gene. Looked up from germline, CDR1 is PRHDT and CDR2 is FYEKMQ (reference sequence). The CDR3 protein is CASSRGQGNSPLHF. DNA for the CDR3: TGTGCCAGCAGCAGAGGACAGGGTAATTCACCCCTCCACTTT.

The genes are TRBV20-1 and TRBJ2-5; D gene ambiguous. Germline assignment: CDR1 DFQATT and CDR2 SNEGSKA (reference sequence). The CDR3 has 11 residues. V lost 6 bases, J lost 8 bases, and 13 bases lay in between. The CDR3 is CSALVTGTQYF. In nucleotides, the CDR3 is TGCAGTGCCCTGGTCACGGGTACCCAGTACTTC.

The V call is TRBV7-6, the J call TRBJ1-3; D call uncertain. The germline V gene encodes CDR1 SGHVS and CDR2 FNYEAQ. The CDR3 has 16 amino acids. V was clipped by 0 bases and J by 0 bases, with 9 bases between them. The CDR3 bases are TGTGCCAGCAGCTTAGCGGCCCGCGGCTCTGGAAACACCATATATTTT. It specifies CASSLAARGSGNTIYF.

J is TRBJ1-1 and V is TRBV5-1, with a weak D call TRBD1 (5 bases). V lost 1 base, J lost 5 bases, and 9 bases lay in between. The V gene's germline CDR1 is SGHRS and CDR2 YFSETQ. The CDR3 has 13 amino acids. The CDR3 sequence: CASSLSQGTEAFF. CDR3 nucleotide sequence: TGCGCCAGCAGCTTGTCGCAGGGAACTGAAGCTTTCTTT.

The CDR3 region is CASSLESPGASYEQYF. CDR3 in DNA: TGTGCCAGCAGCTTAGAGAGCCCGGGAGCTTCCTACGAGCAGTACTTC. The chain is built from TRBV11-2 and TRBJ2-7; TRBD2 is a possible D gene (6 bases). The germline V gene has CDR1 SGHAT and CDR2 FQNNGV. Between the trimmed V and J ends, which lost 0 bases and 1 base, there was a span of 13 bases. The CDR3 is 16 residues long. Drawing the rest from reference TRBV11-2 and TRBJ2-7, the complete variable domain is EAGVAQSPRYKIIEKRQSVAFWCNPISGHATLYWYQQILGQGPKLLIQFQNNGVVDDSQLPKDRFSAERLKGVDSTLKIQPAKLEDSAVYLCASSLESPGASYEQYFGPGTRLTVT.

The chain has TRBV7-9 and TRBJ2-5; 10 bases fit TRBD1. Germline trimming cut 5 bases from V and 4 bases from J; bases unmatched to any gene: 7. Germline V gene sequence: CDR1 SEHNR, CDR2 FQNEAQ (reference sequence). The CDR3 is made up of 15 amino acids. In nucleotides, the CDR3 is TGTGCCAGCAGCCCGACAGGGGGCCATGTAGAGACCCAGTACTTC. Translated: CASSPTGGHVETQYF.

The chain carries TRBV28 and TRBJ2-5; D may be TRBD1 (5 bases). This CDR3 spans 15 amino acids. Germline V gene sequence: CDR1 MDHEN, CDR2 SYDVKM. Trimming pared 5 bases from V and 5 bases from J, leaving 18 bases between. CDR3 nucleotides: TGTGCCAGCAGTGGACCCCGCGGTGGGGCGGAGACCCAGTACTTC. Encoded protein: CASSGPRGGAETQYF.

The V and J genes are TRBV18 and TRBJ2-2; TRBD1 matches at 7 bases. Germline V gene sequence: CDR1 KGHSH, CDR2 LQKENI. The CDR3 covers 16 residues. With V trimmed by 3 bases and J by 4 bases, 8 bases remained unmatched. CDR3: CASSPWGTDVTGELFF. The CDR3 nucleotides are TGTGCCAGCTCACCTTGGGGGACAGACGTCACCGGGGAGCTGTTTTTT.

In DNA form, the CDR3 reads TGTGCCAGCAGCGGACTAGCGAGCACAGATACGCAGTATTTT. It specifies CASSGLASTDTQYF. This rearrangement joins TRBV2 to TRBJ2-3; 9 nucleotides agree with TRBD2. Germline V gene data show CDR1 as SNHLY and CDR2 as FYNNEI. The CDR3 is 14 residues long. Trimming removed 6 bases from V and 0 bases from J; junction bases left unmatched: 1.

The chain joins TRBV5-5 to TRBJ1-1, with 8 bases matching TRBD1. The CDR3 is 15 amino acids. Germline trimming cut 2 bases from V and 1 base from J; bases unmatched to any gene: 4. Per germline, CDR1 SGHKS and CDR2 YYEKEE (reference sequence). The CDR3 bases are TGTGCCAGCAGCTTCACAGGGGGTAGGAACACTGAAGCTTTCTTT. It specifies CASSFTGGRNTEAFF.

A few counts support this clone. This chain uses TRBV7-3 with TRBJ2-7, with D perhaps TRBD2 (5 bases). The V and J ends lost 5 bases and 9 bases respectively, with 17 bases between them. CDR1 is SGHTA, CDR2 FQGTGA, per germline. The CDR3 sequence is 13 residues long. In nucleotides, the CDR3 is TGTGCCAGCAGCCCGGGTCGGGCGGAGGTGCAGTACTTC. This gives the protein CASSPGRAEVQYF.

V is TRBV5-1 and J is TRBJ1-1, with D maybe TRBD1 (5 bases). CDR3 length equals 17 residues. The germline gives CDR1 SGHRS, CDR2 YFSETQ. The V and J ends lost 0 bases and 1 base respectively, with 16 bases between them. CDR3 DNA sequence: TGCGCCAGCAGCTTGGGAGCGGGACGGTCCCCGAACACTGAAGCTTTCTTT. Protein: CASSLGAGRSPNTEAFF. The variable domain in full, completed from reference TRBV5-1 and TRBJ1-1, reads KAGVTQTPRYLIKTRGQQVTLSCSPISGHRSVSWYQQTPGQGLQFLFEYFSETQRNKGNFPGRFSGRQFSNSRSEMNVSTLELGDSALYLCASSLGAGRSPNTEAFFGQGTRLTVV.

The rearrangement uses TRBV5-6 and TRBJ2-7; 7 positions match TRBD2. V dropped 5 bases and J dropped 5; count of bases not matched to a gene: 4. Germline lookup yields CDR1 SGHDT and CDR2 YYEEEE. CDR3 size: 12 residues. CDR3 residues: CASSSRGNEQYF. For the CDR3, the DNA is TGTGCCAGCAGTTCGCGGGGGAACGAGCAGTACTTC.

The chain has TRBV9 and TRBJ1-2; no reliable D call. Trimming removed 8 bases from V and 8 bases from J, with 7 bases in between. The CDR3 is made up of 9 amino acids. Germline V CDR1 and CDR2: SGDLS, YYNGEE. The CDR3 bases are TGTGCCAGGCGCACCGGCTACACCTTC. Its protein product is CARRTGYTF.

V usage is TRBV6-1 and J usage is TRBJ2-5; 10 nucleotides align to TRBD1. CDR1 is MNHNS and CDR2 is SASEGT in the germline V gene. The CDR3 runs to 13 residues. The junction had 4 bases not matched to a gene; V was cut back by 8 bases and J by 4 bases. CDR3 loop: CASRTGGRETQYF. CDR3 in DNA: TGTGCCAGCCGGACAGGGGGAAGAGAGACCCAGTACTTC.

The table lists this clone with a few counts. The gene calls are TRBV27 and TRBJ1-5, with D maybe TRBD1 (5 bases). CDR1 MNHEY and CDR2 SMNVEV come from the germline V gene (reference sequence). Trimming cost V 6 bases and J 3 bases, with 12 bases left between them. The CDR3 is 14 residues long. In DNA form, the CDR3 reads TGTGCCAGCAGCCTCCGACAGTACAATCAGCCCCAGCATTTT. This translates into CASSLRQYNQPQHF.

This clone has just a few counts. The gene calls are TRBV6-1 and TRBJ2-7, with D possibly matching TRBD1 (5 bases). The CDR3 length is 18 residues. Trimming took off 3 bases at V and 4 bases at J, with 25 bases between the two ends. From germline, CDR1 is MNHNS and CDR2 SASEGT. The CDR3: CASSDMPGSAPSLYEQYF. The CDR3 region has the DNA TGTGCCAGCAGTGATATGCCAGGGTCGGCCCCCTCGTTGTACGAGCAGTACTTC.

V usage is TRBV27 and J usage is TRBJ2-3; TRBD2 aligns across 9 bases. The length of the CDR3 is 18 residues. The V and J ends lost 5 bases and 5 bases, in that order; junction bases with no gene match: 17. Looked up from germline, CDR1 is MNHEY and CDR2 is SMNVEV (reference sequence). The CDR3 region has the DNA TGTGCCAGCAGTCTTAGGGGCGTTGCAGCGGGAGGTGTAGATACGCAGTATTTT. It translates to CASSLRGVAAGGVDTQYF.